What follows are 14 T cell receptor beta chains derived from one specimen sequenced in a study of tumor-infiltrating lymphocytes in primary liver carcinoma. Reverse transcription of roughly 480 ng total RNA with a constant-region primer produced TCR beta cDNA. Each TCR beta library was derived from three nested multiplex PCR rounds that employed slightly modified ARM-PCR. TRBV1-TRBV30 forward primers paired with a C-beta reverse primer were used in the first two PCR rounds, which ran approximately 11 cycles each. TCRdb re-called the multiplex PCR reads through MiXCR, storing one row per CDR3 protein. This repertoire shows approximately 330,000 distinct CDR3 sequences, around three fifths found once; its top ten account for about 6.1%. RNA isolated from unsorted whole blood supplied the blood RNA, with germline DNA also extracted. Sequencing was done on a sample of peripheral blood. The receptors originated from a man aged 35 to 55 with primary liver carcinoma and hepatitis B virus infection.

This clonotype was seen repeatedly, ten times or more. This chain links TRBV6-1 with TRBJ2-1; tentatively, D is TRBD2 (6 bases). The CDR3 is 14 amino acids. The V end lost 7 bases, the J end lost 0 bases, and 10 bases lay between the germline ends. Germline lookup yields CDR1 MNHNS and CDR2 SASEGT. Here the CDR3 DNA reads TGTGCCAGCAAGGGAGGTAGCTCCTACAATGAGCAGTTCTTC. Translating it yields CASKGGSSYNEQFF.

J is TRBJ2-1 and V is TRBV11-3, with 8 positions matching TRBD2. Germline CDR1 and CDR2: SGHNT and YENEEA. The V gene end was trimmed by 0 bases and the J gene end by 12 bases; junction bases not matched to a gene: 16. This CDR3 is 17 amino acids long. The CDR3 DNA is TGTGCCAGCAGCTTAGACCCTATTGAGACGGGAGGGCGCAGGCAGTTCTTC. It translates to CASSLDPIETGGRRQFF.

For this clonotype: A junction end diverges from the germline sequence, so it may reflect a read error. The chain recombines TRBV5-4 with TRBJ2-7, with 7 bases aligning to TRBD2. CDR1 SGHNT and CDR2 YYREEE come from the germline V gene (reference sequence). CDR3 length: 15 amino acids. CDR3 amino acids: CASNLDRGSLYEQYF. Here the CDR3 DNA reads TGTGCCAGTAACTTGGATCGCGGGAGCCTCTACGAGCAATACTTC.

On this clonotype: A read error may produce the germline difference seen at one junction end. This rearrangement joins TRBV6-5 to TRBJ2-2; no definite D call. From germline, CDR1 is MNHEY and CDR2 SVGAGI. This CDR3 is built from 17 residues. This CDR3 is CASRYSIIQTNTGELFF. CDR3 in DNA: TGTGCCAGCAGATACTCGATCATACAGACAAACACCGGGGAGCTGTTTTTT.

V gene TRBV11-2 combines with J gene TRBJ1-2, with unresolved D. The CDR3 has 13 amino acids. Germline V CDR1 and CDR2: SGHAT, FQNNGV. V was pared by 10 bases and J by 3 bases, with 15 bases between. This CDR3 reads CANVPRQDYGYTF. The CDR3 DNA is TGTGCCAACGTCCCCCGACAAGACTATGGCTACACCTTC. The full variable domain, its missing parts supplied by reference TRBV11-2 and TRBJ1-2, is EAGVAQSPRYKIIEKRQSVAFWCNPISGHATLYWYQQILGQGPKLLIQFQNNGVVDDSQLPKDRFSAERLKGVDSTLKIQPAKLEDSAVYLCANVPRQDYGYTFGSGTRLTVV.

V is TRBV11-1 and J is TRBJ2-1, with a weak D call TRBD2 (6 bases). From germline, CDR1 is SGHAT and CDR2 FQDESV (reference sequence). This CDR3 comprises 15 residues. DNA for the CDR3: TGTACCATCAGCAGCAGCAGGGAGGATCACTATGAGCAGTTCTTC. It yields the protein CTISSSREDHYEQFF.

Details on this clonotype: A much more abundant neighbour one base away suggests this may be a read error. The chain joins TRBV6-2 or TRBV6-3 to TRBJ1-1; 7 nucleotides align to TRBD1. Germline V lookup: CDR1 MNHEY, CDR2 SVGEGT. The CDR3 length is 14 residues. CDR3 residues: CTSSLTGLNTEAFF. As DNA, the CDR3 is TGTACCAGCAGTCTGACAGGGTTGAACACTGAAGCTTTCTTT.

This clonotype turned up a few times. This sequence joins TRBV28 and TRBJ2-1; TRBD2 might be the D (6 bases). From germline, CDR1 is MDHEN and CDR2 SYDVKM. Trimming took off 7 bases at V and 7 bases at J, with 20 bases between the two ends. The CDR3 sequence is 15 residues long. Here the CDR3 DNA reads TGTGCCAGCACCCCTCCGGGACTCATCTTTAATGAGCAGTTCTTC. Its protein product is CASTPPGLIFNEQFF.

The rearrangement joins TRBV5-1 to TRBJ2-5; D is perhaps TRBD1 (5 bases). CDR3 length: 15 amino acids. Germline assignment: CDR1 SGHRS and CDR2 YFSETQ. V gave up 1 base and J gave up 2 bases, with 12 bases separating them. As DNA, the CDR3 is TGCGCCAGCAGCTTGATGGGCCAGGGACAAGAGACCCAGTACTTC. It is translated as CASSLMGQGQETQYF.

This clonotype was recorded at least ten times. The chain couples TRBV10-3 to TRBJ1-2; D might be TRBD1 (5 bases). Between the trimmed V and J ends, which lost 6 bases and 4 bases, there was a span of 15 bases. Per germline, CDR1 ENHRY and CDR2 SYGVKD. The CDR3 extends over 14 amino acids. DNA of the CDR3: TGTGCCATCAGAACTGGGGCGAGTGGCTATGGCTACACCTTC. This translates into CAIRTGASGYGYTF.

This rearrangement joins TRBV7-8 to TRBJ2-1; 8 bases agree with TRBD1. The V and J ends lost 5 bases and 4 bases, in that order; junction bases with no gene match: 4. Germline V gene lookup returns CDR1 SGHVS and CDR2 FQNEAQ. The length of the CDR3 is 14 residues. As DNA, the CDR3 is TGTGCCAGCAGCGCCAGGACAGGGTACAATGAGCAGTTCTTC. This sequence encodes CASSARTGYNEQFF.

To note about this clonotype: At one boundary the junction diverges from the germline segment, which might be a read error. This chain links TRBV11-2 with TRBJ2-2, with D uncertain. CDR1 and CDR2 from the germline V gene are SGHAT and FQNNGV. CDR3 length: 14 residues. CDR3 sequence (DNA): TGTGCCAGCAGCTTAGGGCCGATCACCGTGGAGCTGTTTTTT. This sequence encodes CASSLGPITVELFF.

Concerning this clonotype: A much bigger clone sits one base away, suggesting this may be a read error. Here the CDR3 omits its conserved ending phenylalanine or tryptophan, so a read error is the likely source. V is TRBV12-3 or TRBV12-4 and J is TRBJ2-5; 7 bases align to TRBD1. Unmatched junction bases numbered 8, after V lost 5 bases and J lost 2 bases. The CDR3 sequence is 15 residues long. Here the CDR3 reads CASSSSTGRQETQYL. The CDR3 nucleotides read TGTGCCAGCAGTAGTTCGACAGGGAGACAAGAGACCCAGTACCTC.

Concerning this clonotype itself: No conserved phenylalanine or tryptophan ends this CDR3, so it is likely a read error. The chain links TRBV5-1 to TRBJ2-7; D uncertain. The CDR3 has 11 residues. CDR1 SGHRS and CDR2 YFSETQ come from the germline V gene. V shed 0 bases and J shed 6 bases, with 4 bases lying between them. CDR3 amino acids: CASSLGGEQYL. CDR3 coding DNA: TGCGCCAGCAGCTTGGGCGGCGAGCAGTACTTA.